A selection of T cell receptor beta chains follows, all from one sample in a study of STAT5B mutations in CD4+ large granular lymphocyte leukemia. Generated by immunoSEQ multiplex PCR, the TCRdb table keeps only in-frame clones and is missing some. Of just over 40,000 clones listed, 81% are singletons. Sequencing used CD4+ T cells from blood buffy coats. These receptors all come from a human donor in good health. Each CDR3 is given with its conserved first and last residue.

TRBV4-2	15	CASSQGDSGGNEQFF
TRBV5-1	15	CASSRGQGVADTQYF
TRBV15	14	CATSRDQGKTEAFF
TRBV19	13	CASTVGGYTEAFF
TRBV6-5	13	CASSATGGYGYTF
TRBV2	15	CAGGRWRGERNEQFF
TRBV29-1	12	CSVGGETYEQYF
TRBV1	13	CTSGWREGCEQYF
TRBV19	16	CASSTGTSGLYNEQFF
TRBV28	13	CASSFGVLETQYF
TRBV9	15	CASSVTATNTGELFF
TRBV7-9	12	CASSLGATEAFF
TRBV27	13	CASSLSDSNEQFF
TRBV19	15	CATIRSGATNEKLFF
TRBV19	13	CASSTGRNTEAFF
TRBV2	13	CASSADKGNTIYF
TRBV30	15	CAWNKRDRGAYEQFF
TRBV6-6	11	CASSSLDTQYF
TRBV5-5	14	CASSLRGPNEKLFF
TRBV10-3	13	CAISGTANTEAFF
TRBV10-3	15	CAIKAGLAGLNEQFF
TRBV27	18	CASSPPLGGQGVTGELFF
TRBV7-9	15	CASSPSTVGNQPQHF
TRBV2	14	CASKGGGEGQPQHF
TRBV11-2	14	CASSFSAGPQPQHF
TRBV2	14	CASSAGTGGVSYTF
TRBV4-2	13	CASSQATTYGYTF
TRBV19	16	CASSIEGAGSVGGYTF
TRBV19	13	CASSIGQGRGYTF
TRBV28	17	CASSLWGRGQGHYEQYF
TRBV11-3	17	CASSSGLAGGSTDTQYF
TRBV30	13	CAWSGGNNQPQHF
TRBV19	14	CASSIGTVQETQYF
TRBV7-9	17	CASSGGGGAYSNQPQHF
TRBV11-3	14	CASSDPGDGNTIYF
TRBV25-1	12	CASSEHNYGYTF
TRBV28	13	CASSEGGADTQYF
TRBV11-3	14	CASSSGQGDEKLFF
TRBV5-5	15	CASSETLTASYGYTF
TRBV18	14	CASSRQNDREQQYF
TRBV19	18	CASTPGLKRGLSYNEQFF
TRBV11-3	14	CASSLGVNSYEQYF
TRBV6-1	13	CASGRADTDTQYF
TRBV14	13	CASSLNGPYEQYF